This is a list of T cell receptor beta chains from one sample in a study of blood T cell repertoires in COVID-19. Profiled with immunoSEQ multiplex PCR; TCRdb holds only in-frame clones, not every one. The sample shows roughly 670,000 clones, about nine tenths of them seen only once. The source material was peripheral blood. Receptors were obtained from a woman aged 18-35 years with acute or convalescent COVID-19. Each CDR3 is given with its conserved first and last residue. A D gene is named only where the DNA matches it firmly. A row's size may be missing; if present it is once, few, many or a size class.

TRBJ1-2 few TRBV7-9 - CASSLGGILDTF TGTGCCAGCAGCTTAGGCGGGATTCTGGACACCTTC
TRBJ2-1 - TRBV28 - CASSPRLLPEQFF TGTGCCAGCAGCCCTAGACTTCTGCCTGAGCAGTTCTTC
TRBJ1-6 - TRBV5-5 TRBD1 CASSYNRGGNSPLHF TGTGCCAGCAGCTACAACAGGGGCGGGAATTCACCCCTCCACTTT
TRBJ2-5 - TRBV15 - CATSRASLETQYF TGTGCCACCAGCAGAGCTTCACTTGAGACCCAGTACTTC
TRBJ1-1 once TRBV7-9 - CASRPGQGTPGDTEAFF TGTGCCAGCAGGCCTGGTCAGGGGACCCCAGGGGACACTGAAGCTTTCTTT
TRBJ1-2 - TRBV7-2 - CASSLVNNPTGGYTF TGTGCCAGCAGCTTAGTGAACAACCCAACCGGGGGCTACACCTTC
TRBJ2-1 - TRBV24-1 - CATSVAGEQFF TGTGCCACCAGTGTGGCGGGTGAGCAGTTCTTC
TRBJ2-3 once TRBV7-6 TRBD1 CASSLVSGQGGTQYF TGTGCCAGCAGCTTAGTCTCGGGACAGGGAGGTACGCAGTATTTT
TRBJ2-7 - TRBV5-1 TRBD1 CASSWGRGRGDYEQYF TGCGCCAGCAGCTGGGGAAGGGGGCGCGGCGACTACGAGCAGTACTTC
TRBJ2-3 - TRBV9 - CASTRPGGRDTQYF TGTGCCAGCACCCGCCCCGGGGGGCGGGATACGCAGTATTTT
TRBJ2-1 - TRBV30 TRBD2 CAWSLAGGSVEQFF TGTGCCTGGAGTCTAGCGGGGGGTTCCGTGGAGCAGTTCTTC
TRBJ1-3 - TRBV29-1 TRBD1 CSVEGRGPENTIYF TGCAGCGTTGAGGGCAGGGGGCCTGAAAACACCATATATTTT